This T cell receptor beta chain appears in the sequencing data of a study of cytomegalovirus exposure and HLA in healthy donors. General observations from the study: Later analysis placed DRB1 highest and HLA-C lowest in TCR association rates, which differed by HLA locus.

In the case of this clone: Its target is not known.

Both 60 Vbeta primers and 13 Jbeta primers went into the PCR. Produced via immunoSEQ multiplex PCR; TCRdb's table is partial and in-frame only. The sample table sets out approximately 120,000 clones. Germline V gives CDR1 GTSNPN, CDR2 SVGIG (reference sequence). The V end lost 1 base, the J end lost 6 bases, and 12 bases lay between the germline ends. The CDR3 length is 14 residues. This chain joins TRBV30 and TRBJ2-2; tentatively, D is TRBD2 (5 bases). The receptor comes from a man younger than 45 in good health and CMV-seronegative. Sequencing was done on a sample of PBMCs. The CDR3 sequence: CAWSGGAGPGELFF. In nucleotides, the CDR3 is TGTGCCTGGAGTGGGGGAGCAGGTCCCGGGGAGCTGTTTTTT. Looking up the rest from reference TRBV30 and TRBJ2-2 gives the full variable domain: SQTIHQWPATLVQPVGSPLSLECTVEGTSNPNLYWYRQAAGRGLQLLFYSVGIGQISSEVPQNLSASRPQDRQFILSSKKLLLSDSGFYLCAWSGGAGPGELFFGEGSRLTVL.